Given below is one T cell receptor beta chain in context. The antigen is unknown. These data are taken from a study of T-cell memory formation after mild COVID-19. The trim removed 3 bases at V and 3 bases at J, leaving 8 bases unmatched. CDR1 DFQATT and CDR2 SNEGSKA come from the germline V gene (reference sequence). The CDR3 consists of 14 residues. Study-wide points: Some responding clones appeared in pre-infection memory, suggesting cross-reactive memory joined. Shrinking CD4+ clones were chiefly CM and EM; CD8+ ones were chiefly EMRA.

Using constant-segment primers, 5'RACE produced TCR alpha and TCR beta cDNA libraries carrying sample barcodes and UMIs. MiXCR was run by TCRdb on the 5' RACE reads, yielding one entry per CDR3 protein. There are 550,000 to 600,000 distinct CDR3 sequences in the sample; roughly 17% occur only once, and around 8.1% lies in the top ten. The chain employs TRBV20-1 and TRBJ2-7; 7 nucleotides line up with TRBD1. Sequenced: PBMCs or a T cell subset sorted from them (not recorded which). This clonotype was sampled from an adult woman who had mild COVID-19 (a few samples of this study predate the infection). Cell type and time point are not known. CDR3 in amino acids: CSARGDRFFYEQYF. In nucleotides, the CDR3 is TGCAGTGCTAGGGGGGACAGATTCTTCTACGAGCAGTACTTC.